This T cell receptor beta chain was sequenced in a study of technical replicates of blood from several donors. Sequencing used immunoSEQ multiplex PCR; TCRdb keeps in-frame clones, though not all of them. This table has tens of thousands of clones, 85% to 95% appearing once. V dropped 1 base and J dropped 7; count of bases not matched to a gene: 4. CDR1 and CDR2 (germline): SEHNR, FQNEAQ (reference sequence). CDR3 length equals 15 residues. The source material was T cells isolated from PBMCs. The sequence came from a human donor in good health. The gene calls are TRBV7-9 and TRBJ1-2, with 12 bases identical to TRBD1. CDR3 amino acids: CASSLVGQGASGYTF. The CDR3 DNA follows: TGTGCCAGCAGCTTAGTGGGACAGGGGGCGAGTGGCTACACCTTC. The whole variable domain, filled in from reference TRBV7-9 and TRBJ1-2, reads DTGVSQNPRHKITKRGQNVTFRCDPISEHNRLYWYRQTLGQGPEFLTYFQNEAQLEKSRLLSDRFSAERPKGSFSTLEIQRTEQGDSAMYLCASSLVGQGASGYTFGSGTRLTVV.